A single sample gave rise to the 9 T cell receptor beta chains below, sequenced in a study of blood T cell repertoires in COVID-19. Generated by immunoSEQ multiplex PCR, the TCRdb table keeps only in-frame clones and is missing some. The table has fewer than 200,000 clones, 84% seen once. The sample consisted of peripheral blood. The receptor set was obtained from a human donor in a cohort sampled during active COVID-19.

The CDR3, as DNA: TGTGCCAGCAGCTCGGGACTCTCACTCTACGAGCAGTACTTC. Protein: CASSSGLSLYEQYF. The rearrangement joins TRBV6-5 to TRBJ2-7; TRBD2 is a possible D gene (6 bases). Trimming shortened V by 6 bases and J by 3 bases, and 15 bases separated the two germline ends. This CDR3 is built from 14 residues. The germline V gene encodes CDR1 MNHEY and CDR2 SVGAGI.

The genes are TRBV30 and TRBJ1-6; the match to TRBD1 covers 7 bases. J was trimmed by 10 bases and V by 2 bases; bases with no gene match: 8. CDR3 length equals 14 residues. The germline V gene has CDR1 GTSNPN and CDR2 SVGIG (reference sequence). CDR3: CAWSLTGVGSPLHF. The CDR3 DNA follows: TGTGCCTGGAGTCTCACAGGGGTAGGCTCACCCCTCCACTTT.

The rearrangement links TRBV3-1 (or the pseudogene TRBV3-2) to TRBJ2-3; 9 bases fit TRBD2. V lost 1 base, J lost 4 bases, and 6 bases stayed unmatched. Germline CDR1 is LGHDT and CDR2 is YNNKEL (reference sequence). This CDR3 has 16 amino acids. The CDR3 sequence is CASSQGTSDEADTQYF. CDR3 coding DNA: TGTGCCAGCAGCCAAGGGACTAGCGATGAGGCAGATACGCAGTATTTT.

This clone appeared once. The chain has TRBV12-3 or TRBV12-4 and TRBJ1-2; no definite D call. Trimming stripped 3 bases from V and 3 bases from J, with 5 bases between. The CDR3 runs to 12 residues. The CDR3 DNA reads TGTGCCAGCAGTTTTGCGGACTATGGCTACACCTTC. Its translation is CASSFADYGYTF.

This clone was counted between two and nine times. CDR3 in DNA: TGTGCCAGCAGAAATCCGGGGGGCTACACCTTC. It specifies CASRNPGGYTF. The chain uses TRBV27 and TRBJ1-2; D is undetermined. V lost 6 bases and J lost 8, with 10 bases in between. Looked up from germline, CDR1 is MNHEY and CDR2 is SMNVEV (reference sequence). The CDR3 consists of 11 residues.

The V and J genes are TRBV28 and TRBJ1-1, with no clear D. Looked up from germline, CDR1 is MDHEN and CDR2 is SYDVKM. V lost 6 bases and J 3 bases, leaving 14 bases between the germline ends. CDR3 length equals 14 residues. The CDR3 sequence is CASRLAGRHTEAFF. In DNA form, the CDR3 reads TGTGCCAGCAGACTGGCAGGTCGCCACACTGAAGCTTTCTTT. Together with reference TRBV28 and TRBJ1-1, the CDR3 gives the full variable domain: DVKVTQSSRYLVKRTGEKVFLECVQDMDHENMFWYRQDPGLGLRLIYFSYDVKMKEKGDIPEGYSVSREKKERFSLILESASTNQTSMYLCASRLAGRHTEAFFGQGTRLTVV.

The CDR3 nucleotides read TGTGCCAGCAGCCCTCTCTTAGAATCCGGGGAGCTGTTTTTT. Translated: CASSPLLESGELFF. The V and J genes are TRBV7-3 and TRBJ2-2, with unresolved D. Trimming left V 5 bases short and J 6 bases short, with 13 bases between. The germline V gene has CDR1 SGHTA and CDR2 FQGTGA. The CDR3 is 14 amino acids.

This clone was observed a single time. This rearrangement joins TRBV5-4 to TRBJ1-1; TRBD1 agrees at 11 bases. The CDR3 contains 14 residues. CDR1 is SGHNT and CDR2 is YYREEE in the germline V gene (reference sequence). Losses at the gene ends were 4 bases for V and 6 bases for J; bases not matched to a gene: 5. This chain's CDR3 is CASSKEGQGAEAFF. CDR3 nucleotides: TGTGCCAGCAGCAAGGAGGGACAGGGGGCTGAAGCTTTCTTT.

This clone was counted only a few times. This CDR3 is also generated by other DNA sequences in the sample. The chain recombines TRBV6-5 with TRBJ2-3; TRBD2 aligns across 10 bases. Trimming cost V 3 bases and J 2 bases; bases outside gene matches: 2. The CDR3 has 15 amino acids. From germline, CDR1 is MNHEY and CDR2 SVGAGI. The CDR3: CASSYGTSDTDTQYF. The CDR3 coding sequence is TGTGCCAGCAGTTATGGGACTAGCGACACAGATACGCAGTATTTT.